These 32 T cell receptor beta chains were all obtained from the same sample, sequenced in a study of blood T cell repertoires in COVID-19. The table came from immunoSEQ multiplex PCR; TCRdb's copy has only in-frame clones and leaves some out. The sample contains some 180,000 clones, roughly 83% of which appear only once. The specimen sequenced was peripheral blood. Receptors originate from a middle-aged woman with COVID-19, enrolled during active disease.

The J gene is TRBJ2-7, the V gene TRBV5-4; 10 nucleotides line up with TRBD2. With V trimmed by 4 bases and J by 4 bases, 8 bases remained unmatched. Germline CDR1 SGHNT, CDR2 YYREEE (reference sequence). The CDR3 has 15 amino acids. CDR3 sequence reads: CASSRESSGSYEQYF. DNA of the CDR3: TGTGCCAGCAGCCGAGAATCTAGCGGGAGTTACGAGCAGTACTTC.

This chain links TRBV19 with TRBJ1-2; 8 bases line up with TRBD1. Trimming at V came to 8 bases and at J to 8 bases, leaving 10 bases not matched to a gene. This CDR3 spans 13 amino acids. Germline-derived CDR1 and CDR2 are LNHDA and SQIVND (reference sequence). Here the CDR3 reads CASGGQAPRGYTF. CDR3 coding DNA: TGTGCCAGTGGGGGACAGGCCCCTCGGGGCTACACCTTC.

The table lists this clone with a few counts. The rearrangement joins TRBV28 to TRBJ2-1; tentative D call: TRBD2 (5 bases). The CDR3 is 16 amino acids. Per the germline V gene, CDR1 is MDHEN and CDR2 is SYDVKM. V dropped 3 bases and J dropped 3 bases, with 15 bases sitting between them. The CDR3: CASSLNGRRIYNEQFF. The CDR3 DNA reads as TGTGCCAGCAGTTTGAACGGGCGGAGGATCTACAATGAGCAGTTCTTC. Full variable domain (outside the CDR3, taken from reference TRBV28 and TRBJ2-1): DVKVTQSSRYLVKRTGEKVFLECVQDMDHENMFWYRQDPGLGLRLIYFSYDVKMKEKGDIPEGYSVSREKKERFSLILESASTNQTSMYLCASSLNGRRIYNEQFFGPGTRLTVL.

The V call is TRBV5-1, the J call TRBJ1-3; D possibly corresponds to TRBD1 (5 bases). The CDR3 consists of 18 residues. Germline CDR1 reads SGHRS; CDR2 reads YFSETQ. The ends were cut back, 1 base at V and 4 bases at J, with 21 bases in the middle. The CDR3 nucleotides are TGCGCCAGCAGCTTGACTCCCCCGTCGTGGACATCCGGAAACACCATATATTTT. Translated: CASSLTPPSWTSGNTIYF.

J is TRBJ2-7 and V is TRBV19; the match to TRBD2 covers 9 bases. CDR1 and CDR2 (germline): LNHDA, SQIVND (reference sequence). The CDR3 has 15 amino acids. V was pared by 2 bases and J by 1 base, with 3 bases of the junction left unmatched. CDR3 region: CASSIRTSASYEQYF. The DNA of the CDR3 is TGTGCCAGTAGTATACGGACTAGCGCTTCCTACGAGCAGTACTTC. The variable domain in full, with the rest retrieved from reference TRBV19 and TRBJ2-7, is DGGITQSPKYLFRKEGQNVTLSCEQNLNHDAMYWYRQDPGQGLRLIYYSQIVNDFQKGDIAEGYSVSREKKESFPLTVTSAQKNPTAFYLCASSIRTSASYEQYFGPGTRLTVT.

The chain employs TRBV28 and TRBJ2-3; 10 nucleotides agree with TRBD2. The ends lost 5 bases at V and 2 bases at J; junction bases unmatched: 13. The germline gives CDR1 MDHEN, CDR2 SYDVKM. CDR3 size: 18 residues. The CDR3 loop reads CASSPPGLLAGSTDTQYF. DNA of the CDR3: TGTGCCAGCAGTCCCCCCGGGTTACTAGCGGGGTCCACAGATACGCAGTATTTT.

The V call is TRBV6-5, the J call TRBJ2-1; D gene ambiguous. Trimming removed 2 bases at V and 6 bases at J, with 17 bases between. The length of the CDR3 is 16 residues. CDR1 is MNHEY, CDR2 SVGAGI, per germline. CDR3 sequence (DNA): TGTGCCAGCAGTTACCCCGTGGCACCTCAACGCAATGAGCAGTTCTTC. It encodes CASSYPVAPQRNEQFF.

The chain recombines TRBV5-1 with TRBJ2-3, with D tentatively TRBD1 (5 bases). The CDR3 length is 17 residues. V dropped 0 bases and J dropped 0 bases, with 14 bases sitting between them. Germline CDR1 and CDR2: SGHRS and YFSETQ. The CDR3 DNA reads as TGCGCCAGCAGCTTGGGGAAGGGGAAAAGGAGCACAGATACGCAGTATTTT. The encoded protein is CASSLGKGKRSTDTQYF.

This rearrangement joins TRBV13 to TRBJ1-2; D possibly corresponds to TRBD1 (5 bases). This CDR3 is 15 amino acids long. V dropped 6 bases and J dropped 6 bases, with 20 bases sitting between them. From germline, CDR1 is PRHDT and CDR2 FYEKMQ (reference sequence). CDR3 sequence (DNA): TGTGCCAGCAGGGTCGCCAGGGCGGGGGAGGATGGCTACACCTTC. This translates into CASRVARAGEDGYTF.

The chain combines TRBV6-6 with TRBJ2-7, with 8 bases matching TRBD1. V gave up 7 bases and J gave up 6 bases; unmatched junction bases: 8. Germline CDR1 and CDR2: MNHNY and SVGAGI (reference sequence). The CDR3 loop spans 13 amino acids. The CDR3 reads CASTGQGAAEQYF. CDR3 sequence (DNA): TGTGCCAGCACGGGCCAGGGGGCCGCCGAGCAGTACTTC.

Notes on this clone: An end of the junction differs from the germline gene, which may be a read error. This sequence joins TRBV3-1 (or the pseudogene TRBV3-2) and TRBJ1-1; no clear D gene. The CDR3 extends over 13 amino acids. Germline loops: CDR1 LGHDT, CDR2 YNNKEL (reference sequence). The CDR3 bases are TGTGCCAGCAGTCAAGTGGGTAGCGCTGAAGCTTTCTTT. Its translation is CASSQVGSAEAFF.

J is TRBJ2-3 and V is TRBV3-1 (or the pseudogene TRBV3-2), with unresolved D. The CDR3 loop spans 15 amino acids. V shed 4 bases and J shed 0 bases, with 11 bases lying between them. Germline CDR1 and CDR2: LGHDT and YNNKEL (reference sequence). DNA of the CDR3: TGTGCCAGCAGCCCCGCATTGACTAGCACAGATACGCAGTATTTT. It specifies CASSPALTSTDTQYF.

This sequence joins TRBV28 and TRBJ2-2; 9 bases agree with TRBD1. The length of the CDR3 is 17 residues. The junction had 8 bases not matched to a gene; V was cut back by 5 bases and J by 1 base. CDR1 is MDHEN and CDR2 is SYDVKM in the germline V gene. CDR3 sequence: CASSRGWTGVNTGELFF. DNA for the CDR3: TGTGCCAGCAGTCGGGGCTGGACAGGGGTGAACACCGGGGAGCTGTTTTTT.

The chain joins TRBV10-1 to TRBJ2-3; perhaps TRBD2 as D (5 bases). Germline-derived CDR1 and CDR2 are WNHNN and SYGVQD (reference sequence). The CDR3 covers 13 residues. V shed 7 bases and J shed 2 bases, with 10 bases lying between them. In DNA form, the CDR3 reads TGCGCCAGCAACGGGGATTCCACAGATACGCAGTATTTT. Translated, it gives CASNGDSTDTQYF.

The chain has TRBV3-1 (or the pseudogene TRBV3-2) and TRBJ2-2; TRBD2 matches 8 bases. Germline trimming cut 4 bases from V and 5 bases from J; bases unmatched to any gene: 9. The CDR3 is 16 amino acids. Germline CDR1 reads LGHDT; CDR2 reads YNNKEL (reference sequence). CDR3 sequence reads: CASSPGRGARTGELFF. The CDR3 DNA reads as TGTGCCAGCAGCCCCGGGCGGGGGGCTCGGACCGGGGAGCTGTTTTTT.

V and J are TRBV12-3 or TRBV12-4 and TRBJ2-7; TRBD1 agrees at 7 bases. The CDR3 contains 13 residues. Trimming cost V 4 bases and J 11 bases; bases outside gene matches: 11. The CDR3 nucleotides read TGTGCCAGCAGTTATTCCGGGACAGCGAGGAAGTACTTC. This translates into CASSYSGTARKYF.

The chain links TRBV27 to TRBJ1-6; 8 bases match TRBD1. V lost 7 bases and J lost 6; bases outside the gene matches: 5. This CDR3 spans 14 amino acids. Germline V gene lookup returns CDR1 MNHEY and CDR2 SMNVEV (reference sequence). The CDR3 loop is CASTTGESNSPLHF. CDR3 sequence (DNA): TGTGCCAGCACGACAGGGGAAAGTAATTCACCCCTCCACTTT.

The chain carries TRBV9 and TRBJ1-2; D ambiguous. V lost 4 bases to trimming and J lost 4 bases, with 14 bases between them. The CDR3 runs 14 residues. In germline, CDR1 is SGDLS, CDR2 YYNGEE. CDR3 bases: TGTGCCAGCAGCCCCCGGGTGGAGGGCTATGGCTACACCTTC. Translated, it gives CASSPRVEGYGYTF.

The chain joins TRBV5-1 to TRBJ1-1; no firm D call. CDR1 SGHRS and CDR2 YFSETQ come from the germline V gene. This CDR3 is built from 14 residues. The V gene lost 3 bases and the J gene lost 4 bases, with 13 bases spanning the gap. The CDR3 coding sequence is TGCGCCAGCAGCTCCCGGGTGGGGAGCACTGAAGCTTTCTTT. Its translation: CASSSRVGSTEAFF. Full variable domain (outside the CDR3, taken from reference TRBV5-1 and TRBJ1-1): KAGVTQTPRYLIKTRGQQVTLSCSPISGHRSVSWYQQTPGQGLQFLFEYFSETQRNKGNFPGRFSGRQFSNSRSEMNVSTLELGDSALYLCASSSRVGSTEAFFGQGTRLTVV.

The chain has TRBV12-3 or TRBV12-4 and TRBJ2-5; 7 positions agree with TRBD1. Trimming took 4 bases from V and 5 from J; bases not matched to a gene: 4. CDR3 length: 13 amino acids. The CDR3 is CASSSDRRETQYF. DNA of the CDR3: TGTGCCAGCAGTTCGGACAGGCGGGAGACCCAGTACTTC.

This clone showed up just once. CDR3 in DNA: TGCGCCAGCAGCTTGGCGGGACAGGGGGCATCAGATACGCAGTATTTT. This codes for CASSLAGQGASDTQYF. The rearrangement joins TRBV5-1 to TRBJ2-3; TRBD1 matches at 12 bases. V trimming: 0 bases; J trimming: 4 bases; junction bases outside the gene matches: 3. The CDR3 sequence is 16 residues long. Germline CDR1 reads SGHRS; CDR2 reads YFSETQ.

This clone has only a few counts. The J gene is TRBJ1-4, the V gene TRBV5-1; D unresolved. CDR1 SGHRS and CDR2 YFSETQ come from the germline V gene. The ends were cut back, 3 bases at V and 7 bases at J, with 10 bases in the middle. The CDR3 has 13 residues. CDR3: CASSSREGEKLFF. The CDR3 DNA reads TGCGCCAGCAGCTCGCGGGAGGGTGAAAAACTGTTTTTT. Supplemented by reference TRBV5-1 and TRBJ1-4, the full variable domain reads KAGVTQTPRYLIKTRGQQVTLSCSPISGHRSVSWYQQTPGQGLQFLFEYFSETQRNKGNFPGRFSGRQFSNSRSEMNVSTLELGDSALYLCASSSREGEKLFFGSGTQLSVL.

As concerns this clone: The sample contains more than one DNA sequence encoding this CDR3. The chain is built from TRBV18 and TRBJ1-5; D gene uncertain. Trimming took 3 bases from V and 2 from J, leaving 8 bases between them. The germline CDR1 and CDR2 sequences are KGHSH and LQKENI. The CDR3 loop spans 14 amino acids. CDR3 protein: CASSPGRGNQPQHF. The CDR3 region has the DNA TGTGCCAGCTCACCCGGGAGGGGCAATCAGCCCCAGCATTTT.

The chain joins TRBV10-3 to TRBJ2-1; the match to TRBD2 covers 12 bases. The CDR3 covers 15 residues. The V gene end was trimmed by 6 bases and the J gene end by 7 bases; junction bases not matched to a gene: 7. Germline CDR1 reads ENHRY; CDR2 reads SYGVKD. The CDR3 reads CAIRASGGDGNEQFF. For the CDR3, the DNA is TGTGCCATCAGAGCTAGCGGGGGGGATGGTAATGAGCAGTTCTTC.

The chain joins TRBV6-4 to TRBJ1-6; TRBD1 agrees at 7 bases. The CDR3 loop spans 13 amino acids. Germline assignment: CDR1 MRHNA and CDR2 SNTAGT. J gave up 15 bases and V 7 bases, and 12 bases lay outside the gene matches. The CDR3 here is CASTTAEGARLHF. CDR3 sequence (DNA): TGTGCCAGCACCACAGCCGAGGGGGCGCGCCTCCACTTT.

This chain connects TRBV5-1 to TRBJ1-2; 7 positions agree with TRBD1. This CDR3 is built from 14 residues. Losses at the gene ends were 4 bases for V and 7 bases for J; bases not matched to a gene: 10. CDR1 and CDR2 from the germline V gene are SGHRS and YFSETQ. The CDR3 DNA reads TGCGCCAGCAGCCCCCTCCGGACAGGAATTGGCTACACCTTC. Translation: CASSPLRTGIGYTF. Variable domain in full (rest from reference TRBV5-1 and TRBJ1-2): KAGVTQTPRYLIKTRGQQVTLSCSPISGHRSVSWYQQTPGQGLQFLFEYFSETQRNKGNFPGRFSGRQFSNSRSEMNVSTLELGDSALYLCASSPLRTGIGYTFGSGTRLTVV.

The CDR3 sequence: CASSPTAGGSYNEQFF. The CDR3 bases are TGTGCCAGCTCACCAACAGCGGGGGGATCCTACAATGAGCAGTTCTTC. V is TRBV18 and J is TRBJ2-1, with 9 bases aligning to TRBD2. This CDR3 is 16 amino acids long. V lost 2 bases to trimming and J lost 1 base; unmatched junction nucleotides: 3. Germline CDR1 KGHSH, CDR2 LQKENI.

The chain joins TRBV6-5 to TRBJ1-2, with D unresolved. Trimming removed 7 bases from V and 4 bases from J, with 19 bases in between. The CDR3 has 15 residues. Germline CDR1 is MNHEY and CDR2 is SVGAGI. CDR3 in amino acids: CASTKRFREAYGYTF. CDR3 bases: TGTGCCAGCACCAAGAGGTTTAGAGAGGCCTATGGCTACACCTTC.

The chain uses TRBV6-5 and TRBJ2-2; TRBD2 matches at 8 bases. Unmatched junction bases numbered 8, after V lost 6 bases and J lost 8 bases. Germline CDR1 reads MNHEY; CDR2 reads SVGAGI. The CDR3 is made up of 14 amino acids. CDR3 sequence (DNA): TGTGCCAGCAGCACCGGGACTAGAGTTGGGGAGCTGTTTTTT. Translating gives CASSTGTRVGELFF.

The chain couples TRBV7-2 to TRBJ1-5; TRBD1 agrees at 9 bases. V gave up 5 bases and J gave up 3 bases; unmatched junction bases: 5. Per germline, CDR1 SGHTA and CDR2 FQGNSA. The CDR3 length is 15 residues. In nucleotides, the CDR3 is TGTGCCAGCAGCGCGGGACAGGGCGTCAATCAGCCCCAGCATTTT. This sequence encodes CASSAGQGVNQPQHF.

The CDR3 here is CASSLGFSFSPLHF. CDR3 in DNA: TGTGCCAGCAGCTTAGGTTTTTCCTTTTCACCCCTCCACTTT. The J gene is TRBJ1-6, the V gene TRBV7-8; D is ambiguous. The CDR3 is 14 amino acids. Germline CDR1 and CDR2: SGHVS and FQNEAQ. Trimming shortened V by 1 base and J by 9 bases, and 10 bases separated the two germline ends. Full variable domain (missing parts from reference TRBV7-8 and TRBJ1-6): GAGVSQSPRYKVAKRGQDVALRCDPISGHVSLFWYQQALGQGPEFLTYFQNEAQLDKSGLPSDRFFAERPEGSVSTLKIQRTQQEDSAVYLCASSLGFSFSPLHFGNGTRLTVT.

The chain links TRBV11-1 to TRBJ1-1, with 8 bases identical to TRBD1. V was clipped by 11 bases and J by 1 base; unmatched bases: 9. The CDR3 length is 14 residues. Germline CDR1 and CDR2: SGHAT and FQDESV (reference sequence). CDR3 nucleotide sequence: TGTGCCTCAACAGGGGGACGGTGGAACACTGAAGCTTTCTTT. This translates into CASTGGRWNTEAFF.